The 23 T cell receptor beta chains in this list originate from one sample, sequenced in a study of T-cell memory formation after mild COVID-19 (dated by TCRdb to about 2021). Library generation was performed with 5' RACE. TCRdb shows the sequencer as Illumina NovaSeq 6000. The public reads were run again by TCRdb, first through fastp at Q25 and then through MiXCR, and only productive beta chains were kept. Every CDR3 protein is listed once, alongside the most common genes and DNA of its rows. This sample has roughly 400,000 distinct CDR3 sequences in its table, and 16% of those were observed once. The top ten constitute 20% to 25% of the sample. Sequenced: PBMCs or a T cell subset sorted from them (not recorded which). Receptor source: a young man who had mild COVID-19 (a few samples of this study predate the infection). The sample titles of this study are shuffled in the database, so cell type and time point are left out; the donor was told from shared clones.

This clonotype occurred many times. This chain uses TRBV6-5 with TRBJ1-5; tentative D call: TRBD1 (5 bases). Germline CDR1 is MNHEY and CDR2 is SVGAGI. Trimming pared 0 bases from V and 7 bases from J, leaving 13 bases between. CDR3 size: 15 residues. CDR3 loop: CASSYSRRGGQPQHF. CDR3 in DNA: TGTGCCAGCAGTTACTCGAGAAGGGGTGGACAGCCCCAGCATTTT.

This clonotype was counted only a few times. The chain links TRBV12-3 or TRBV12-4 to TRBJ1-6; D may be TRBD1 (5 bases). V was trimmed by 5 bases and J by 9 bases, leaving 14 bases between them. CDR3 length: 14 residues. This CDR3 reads CASSPRDWGSPLHF. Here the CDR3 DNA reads TGTGCCAGCAGTCCCCGGGACTGGGGTTCACCCCTCCACTTT.

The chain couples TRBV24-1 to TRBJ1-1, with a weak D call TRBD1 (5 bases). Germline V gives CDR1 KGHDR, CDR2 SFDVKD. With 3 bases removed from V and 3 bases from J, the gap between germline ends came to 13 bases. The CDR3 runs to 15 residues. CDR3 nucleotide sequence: TGTGCCACCAGTGATGAGACCGGGGGGGACACTGAAGCTTTCTTT. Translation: CATSDETGGDTEAFF.

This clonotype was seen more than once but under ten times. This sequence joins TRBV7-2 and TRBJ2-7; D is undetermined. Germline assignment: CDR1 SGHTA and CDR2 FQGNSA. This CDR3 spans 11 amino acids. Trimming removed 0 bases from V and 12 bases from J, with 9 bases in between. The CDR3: CASSLALTRYF. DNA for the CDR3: TGTGCCAGCAGCTTAGCGTTGACACGGTACTTC.

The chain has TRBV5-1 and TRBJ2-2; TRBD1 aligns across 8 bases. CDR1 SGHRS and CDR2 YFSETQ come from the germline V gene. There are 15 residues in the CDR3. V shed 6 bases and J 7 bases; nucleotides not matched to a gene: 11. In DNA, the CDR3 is TGCGCCAGCAACACAAAGACAGGGGTGATCGGGGAGCTGTTTTTT. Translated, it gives CASNTKTGVIGELFF.

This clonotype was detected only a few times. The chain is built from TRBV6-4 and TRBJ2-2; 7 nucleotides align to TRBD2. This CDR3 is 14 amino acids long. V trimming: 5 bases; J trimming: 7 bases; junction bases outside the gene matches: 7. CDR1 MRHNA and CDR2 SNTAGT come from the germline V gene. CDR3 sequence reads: CASSRTSAGGELFF. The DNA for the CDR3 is TGTGCCAGCAGTCGAACTAGCGCGGGCGGGGAGCTGTTTTTT.

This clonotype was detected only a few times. The CDR3 nucleotides are TGTGCCAGCAGTCCCAGGTGGGCCACTGAAGCTTTCTTT. Amino acids: CASSPRWATEAFF. V usage is TRBV12-3 or TRBV12-4 and J usage is TRBJ1-1; D gene ambiguous. The CDR3 runs 13 residues. Trimming removed 5 bases at V and 4 bases at J, with 11 bases between.

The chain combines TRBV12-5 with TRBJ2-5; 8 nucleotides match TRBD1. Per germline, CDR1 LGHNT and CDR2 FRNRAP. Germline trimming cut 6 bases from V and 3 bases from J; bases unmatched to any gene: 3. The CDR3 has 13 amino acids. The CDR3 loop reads CASGEQGEETQYF. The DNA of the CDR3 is TGTGCTAGTGGGGAACAGGGGGAAGAGACCCAGTACTTC. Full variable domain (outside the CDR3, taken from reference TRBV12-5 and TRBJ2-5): DARVTQTPRHKVTEMGQEVTMRCQPILGHNTVFWYRQTMMQGLELLAYFRNRAPLDDSGMPKDRFSAEMPDATLATLKIQPSEPRDSAVYFCASGEQGEETQYFGPGTRLLVL.

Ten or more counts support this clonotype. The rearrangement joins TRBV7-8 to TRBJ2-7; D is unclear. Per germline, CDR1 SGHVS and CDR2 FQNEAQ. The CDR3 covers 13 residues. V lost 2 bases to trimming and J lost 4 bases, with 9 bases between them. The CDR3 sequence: CASSLIPRYEQYV. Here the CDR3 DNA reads TGTGCCAGCAGCTTAATCCCCCGATACGAGCAGTACGTC.

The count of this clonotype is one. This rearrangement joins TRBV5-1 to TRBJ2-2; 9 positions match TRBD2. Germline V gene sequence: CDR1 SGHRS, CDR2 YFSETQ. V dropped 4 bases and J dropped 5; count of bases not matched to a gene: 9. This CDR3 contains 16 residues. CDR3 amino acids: CASSPPSRGGTGELFF. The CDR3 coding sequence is TGCGCCAGCAGCCCCCCCTCGCGGGGGGGGACCGGGGAGCTGTTTTTT.

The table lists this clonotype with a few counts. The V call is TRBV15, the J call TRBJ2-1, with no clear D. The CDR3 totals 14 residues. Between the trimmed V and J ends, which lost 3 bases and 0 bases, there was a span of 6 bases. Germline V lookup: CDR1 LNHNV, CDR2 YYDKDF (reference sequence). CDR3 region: CATSSQSSYNEQFF. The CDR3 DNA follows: TGTGCCACCAGCAGTCAGAGCTCCTACAATGAGCAGTTCTTC.

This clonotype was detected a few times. The CDR3 bases are TGCAGTGCTAGGGGTCAACCCAATCAGCCCCAGCATTTT. Protein: CSARGQPNQPQHF. V and J are TRBV20-1 and TRBJ1-5; no clear D. V was trimmed by 3 bases and J by 3 bases, leaving 9 bases between them. Germline V CDR1 and CDR2: DFQATT, SNEGSKA (reference sequence). CDR3 length equals 13 residues.

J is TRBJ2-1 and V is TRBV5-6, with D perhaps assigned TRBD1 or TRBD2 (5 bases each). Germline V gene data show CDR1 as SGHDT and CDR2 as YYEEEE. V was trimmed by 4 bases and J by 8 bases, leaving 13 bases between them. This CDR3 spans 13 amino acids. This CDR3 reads CASSPYRGYEQFF. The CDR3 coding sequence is TGTGCCAGCAGCCCGTACCGGGGCTATGAGCAGTTCTTC.

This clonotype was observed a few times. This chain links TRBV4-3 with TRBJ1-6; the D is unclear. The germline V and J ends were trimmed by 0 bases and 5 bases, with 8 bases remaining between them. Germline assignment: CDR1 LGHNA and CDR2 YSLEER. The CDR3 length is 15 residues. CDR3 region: CASSQEETDNSPLHF. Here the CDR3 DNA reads TGCGCCAGCAGCCAAGAAGAAACAGATAATTCACCCCTCCACTTT.

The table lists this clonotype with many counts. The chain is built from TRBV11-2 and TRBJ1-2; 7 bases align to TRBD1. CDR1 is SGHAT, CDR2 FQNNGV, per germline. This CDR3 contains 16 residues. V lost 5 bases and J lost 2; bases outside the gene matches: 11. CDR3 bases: TGTGCCAGCAGCCTTGCCGGGACAGACCCCAACTATGGCTACACCTTC. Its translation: CASSLAGTDPNYGYTF.

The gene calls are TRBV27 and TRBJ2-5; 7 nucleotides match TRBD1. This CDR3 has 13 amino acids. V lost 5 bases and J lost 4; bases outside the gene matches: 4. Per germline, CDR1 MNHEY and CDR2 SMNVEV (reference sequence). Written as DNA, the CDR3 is TGTGCCAGCAGTCTGGACAGGAGAGAGACCCAGTACTTC. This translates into CASSLDRRETQYF.

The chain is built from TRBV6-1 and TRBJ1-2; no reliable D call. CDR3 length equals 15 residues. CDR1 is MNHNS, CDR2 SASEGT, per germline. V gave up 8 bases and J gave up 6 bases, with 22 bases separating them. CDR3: CASSTQHRRADGYTF. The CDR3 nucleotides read TGTGCCAGCTCTACCCAGCATCGGCGGGCGGATGGCTACACCTTC.

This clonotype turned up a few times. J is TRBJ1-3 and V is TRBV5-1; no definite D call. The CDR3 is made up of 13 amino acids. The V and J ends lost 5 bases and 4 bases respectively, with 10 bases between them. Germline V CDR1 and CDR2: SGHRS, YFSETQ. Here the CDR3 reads CASRGVGGNTIYF. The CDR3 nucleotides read TGCGCCAGCAGGGGAGTAGGAGGAAACACCATATATTTT.

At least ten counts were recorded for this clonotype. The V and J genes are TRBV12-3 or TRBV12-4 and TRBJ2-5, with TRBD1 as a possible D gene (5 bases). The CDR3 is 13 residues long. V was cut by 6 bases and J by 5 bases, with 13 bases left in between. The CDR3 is CASRDTLGETQYF. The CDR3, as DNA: TGTGCCAGCAGGGACACCTTGGGGGAGACCCAGTACTTC.

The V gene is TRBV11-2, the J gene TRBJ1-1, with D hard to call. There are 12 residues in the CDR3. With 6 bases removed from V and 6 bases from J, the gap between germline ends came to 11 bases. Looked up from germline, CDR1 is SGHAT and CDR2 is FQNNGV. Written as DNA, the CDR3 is TGTGCCAGCAGGTCGCTGAGGCCTGAAGCTTTCTTT. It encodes CASRSLRPEAFF.

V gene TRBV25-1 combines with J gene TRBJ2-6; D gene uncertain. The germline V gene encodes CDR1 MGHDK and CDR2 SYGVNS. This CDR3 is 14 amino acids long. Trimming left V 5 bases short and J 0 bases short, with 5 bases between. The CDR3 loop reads CASSPLSGANVLTF. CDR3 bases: TGTGCCAGCAGTCCCCTCTCTGGGGCCAACGTCCTGACTTTC.

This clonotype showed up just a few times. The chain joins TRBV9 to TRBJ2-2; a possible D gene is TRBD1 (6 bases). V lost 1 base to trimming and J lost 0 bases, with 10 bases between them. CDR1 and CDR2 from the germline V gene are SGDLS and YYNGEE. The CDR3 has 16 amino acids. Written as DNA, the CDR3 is TGTGCCAGCAGCGTAAGGGACATCGCGAACACCGGGGAGCTGTTTTTT. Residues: CASSVRDIANTGELFF.

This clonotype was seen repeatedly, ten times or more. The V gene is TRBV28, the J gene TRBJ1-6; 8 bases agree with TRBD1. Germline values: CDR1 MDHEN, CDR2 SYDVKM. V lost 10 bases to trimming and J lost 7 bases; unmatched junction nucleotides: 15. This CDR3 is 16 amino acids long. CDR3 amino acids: CATSLTGTGLNSPLHF. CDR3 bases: TGTGCCACCAGCTTGACCGGGACAGGCCTCAATTCACCCCTCCACTTT.